Listed below are T cell receptor beta chains from one sample, sequenced in a study of shared clonotypes between healthy human individuals. Method: immunoSEQ multiplex PCR; TCRdb's copy keeps in-frame clones and lacks some. The repertoire has about half a million clones, roughly 85% of them found once; the top ten carry over 9.5%. Specimen: PBMCs. The receptors were sampled from a woman aged 35 to 49 in good health. Some clones in this sample may be carry-over from other donors' samples. Both conserved end residues are part of each CDR3. A D gene is named only where the DNA matches it firmly. The size of a clone is reported for some rows only, either as once, few or many, or as a class for expanded clones.

D gene,clone size,V gene,J gene,CDR3 protein,CDR3 DNA
NA,NA,TRBV5-1,TRBJ2-1,CASSFRDPGSDEQFF,TGCGCCAGCAGCTTCCGGGACCCCGGGAGCGATGAGCAGTTCTTC
TRBD2,NA,TRBV27,TRBJ2-7,CASSPPGLAGGRKEQYF,TGTGCCAGCAGCCCACCGGGACTAGCGGGAGGGAGGAAAGAGCAGTACTTC
TRBD2,NA,TRBV5-5,TRBJ2-7,CASSSFSGRRAAEQYF,TGTGCCAGCAGCTCCTTTAGCGGGAGACGAGCTGCCGAGCAGTACTTC
TRBD2,NA,TRBV7-6,TRBJ2-5,CASSSGLAGVVETQYF,TGTGCCAGCAGCTCGGGACTAGCGGGAGTCGTCGAGACCCAGTACTTC
NA,many,TRBV30,TRBJ1-1,CAWISGEVTEAFF,TGTGCCTGGATTTCGGGGGAGGTCACTGAAGCTTTCTTT
TRBD1,NA,TRBV7-2,TRBJ1-3,CASSPNRGTGNTIYF,TGTGCCAGCAGCCCCAACAGGGGAACTGGAAACACCATATATTTT
TRBD2,NA,TRBV7-9,TRBJ2-3,CASSLAASGRTDTQYF,TGTGCCAGCAGCTTAGCGGCCAGCGGGAGAACAGATACGCAGTATTTT
NA,NA,TRBV2,TRBJ2-7,CASSDSRGSYEQYF,TGTGCCAGCAGTGATTCCCGGGGATCCTACGAGCAGTACTTC
TRBD1,NA,TRBV10-3,TRBJ2-7,CATGTGGERGTYEQYF,TGTGCCACCGGGACAGGGGGCGAGCGGGGGACCTACGAGCAGTACTTC
NA,NA,TRBV5-4,TRBJ1-2,CASSFKPAPHYGYTF,TGTGCCAGCAGCTTTAAACCCGCGCCACACTATGGCTACACCTTC
NA,NA,TRBV5-4,TRBJ1-2,CASSLDSRDSGYTF,TGTGCCAGCAGCTTGGACAGCAGGGATTCTGGCTACACCTTC
NA,few,TRBV29-1,TRBJ2-3,CSVESGGTDTQYF,TGCAGCGTTGAGAGCGGAGGCACAGATACGCAGTATTTT
TRBD2,once,TRBV18,TRBJ2-1,CASSPSNGLAFGGQFF,TGTGCCAGCTCACCATCAAATGGACTAGCCTTCGGAGGGCAGTTCTTC
NA,NA,TRBV30,TRBJ1-6,CAWSYGSPLHF,TGTGCCTGGTCTTACGGTTCACCCCTCCACTTT
NA,NA,TRBV4-2,TRBJ2-3,CASSQRLGSSTDTQYF,TGTGCCAGCAGCCAACGCCTAGGGAGTAGCACAGATACGCAGTATTTT
NA,NA,TRBV9,TRBJ2-3,CASSVGHRVTDTQYF,TGTGCCAGCAGCGTAGGGCACAGAGTCACAGATACGCAGTATTTT
NA,NA,TRBV6-5,TRBJ1-1,CASRLGVGTEAFF,TGTGCCAGCAGGCTAGGTGTGGGCACTGAAGCTTTCTTT
NA,few,TRBV29-1,TRBJ1-1,CSVEIVFTMNTEAFF,TGCAGCGTTGAAATAGTTTTCACTATGAACACTGAAGCTTTCTTT
NA,NA,TRBV28,TRBJ1-1,CASSPREGVAFF,TGTGCCAGCAGTCCCCGGGAGGGGGTAGCTTTCTTT
NA,NA,TRBV5-1,TRBJ2-7,CASSTNPDLSEQYF,TGCGCCAGCAGCACCAATCCGGACCTATCCGAGCAGTACTTC
NA,few,TRBV5-4,TRBJ2-1,CASATQVLSYNEQFF,TGTGCCAGCGCCACCCAGGTGCTCTCCTACAATGAGCAGTTCTTC
NA,few,TRBV19,TRBJ1-5,CASVLRGTNQPQHF,TGTGCCAGTGTTTTAAGGGGCACTAATCAGCCCCAGCATTTT
TRBD1,NA,TRBV5-1,TRBJ2-1,CASSPGGTGNEQFF,TGCGCCAGCAGCCCGGGTGGGACAGGGAATGAGCAGTTCTTC
NA,NA,TRBV6-1,TRBJ1-2,CASSEIQDSYGYTF,TGTGCCAGCAGTGAAATTCAGGATAGCTATGGCTACACCTTC
NA,NA,TRBV5-1,TRBJ1-1,CASSLVGRNTEAFF,TGCGCCAGCAGCTTAGTGGGGAGAAACACTGAAGCTTTCTTT
TRBD1,once,TRBV15,TRBJ2-5,CATSGQSGGWETQYF,TGTGCCACCAGCGGGCAGTCAGGGGGCTGGGAGACCCAGTACTTC
NA,NA,TRBV2,TRBJ1-2,CASSEEGRLYGYTF,TGTGCCAGCAGTGAAGAGGGTCGGCTCTATGGCTACACCTTC
NA,few,TRBV4-3,TRBJ1-2,CASSQYSAGPRYGYTF,TGCGCCAGCAGCCAATATTCAGCCGGGCCTCGATATGGCTACACCTTC
NA,NA,TRBV7-3,TRBJ2-5,CASSPRSGETQYF,TGTGCCAGCAGCCCCCGGTCCGGGGAGACCCAGTACTTC
NA,NA,TRBV7-9,TRBJ2-7,CASSSSPAQEQYF,TGTGCCAGCAGCTCCTCTCCGGCTCAAGAGCAGTACTTC
TRBD2,NA,TRBV6-5,TRBJ2-7,CASSYYSGPGRYEQYF,TGTGCCAGCAGTTATTATAGCGGGCCGGGGCGGTACGAGCAGTACTTC
NA,NA,TRBV14,TRBJ2-7,CASSQVGGLSSYEQYF,TGTGCCAGCAGCCAAGTGGGGGGACTGAGCTCCTACGAGCAGTACTTC
NA,NA,TRBV7-6,TRBJ2-5,CASSLEFGLQETQYF,TGTGCCAGCAGCTTAGAATTTGGACTTCAAGAGACCCAGTACTTC
TRBD2,NA,TRBV11-1,TRBJ2-4,CASSPGGVVTKNIQYF,TGTGCCAGCAGCCCGGGGGGAGTAGTGACCAAAAACATTCAGTACTTC
TRBD2,few,TRBV28,TRBJ2-3,CASRGLAVGTQYF,TGTGCCAGCAGGGGACTAGCCGTCGGAACGCAGTATTTT
TRBD1,NA,TRBV29-1,TRBJ2-1,CSVDRGTGISYNEQFF,TGCAGCGTAGACCGCGGGACAGGCATCTCCTACAATGAGCAGTTCTTC
NA,NA,TRBV7-9,TRBJ2-7,CASSLEGEYEQYF,TGTGCCAGCAGCTTAGAGGGGGAGTACGAGCAGTACTTC
NA,once,TRBV30,TRBJ1-5,CAWSVVGQPQHF,TGTGCCTGGAGTGTAGTTGGGCAGCCCCAGCATTTT
NA,NA,TRBV19,TRBJ2-5,CASNRGTDQETQYF,TGTGCCAGTAACCGAGGAACAGACCAAGAGACCCAGTACTTC
NA,NA,TRBV27,TRBJ1-2,CASSPLANYGYTF,TGTGCCAGCAGTCCGTTAGCCAACTATGGCTACACCTTC